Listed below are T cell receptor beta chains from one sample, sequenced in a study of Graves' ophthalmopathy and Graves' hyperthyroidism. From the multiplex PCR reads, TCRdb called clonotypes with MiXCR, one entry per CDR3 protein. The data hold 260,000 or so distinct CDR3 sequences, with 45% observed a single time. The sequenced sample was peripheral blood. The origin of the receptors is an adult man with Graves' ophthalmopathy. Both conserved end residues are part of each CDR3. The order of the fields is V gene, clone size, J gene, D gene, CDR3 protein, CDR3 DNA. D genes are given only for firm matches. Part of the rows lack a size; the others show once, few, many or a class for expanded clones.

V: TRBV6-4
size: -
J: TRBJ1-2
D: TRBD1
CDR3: CASSPGTGGYYGYTF
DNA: TGTGCCAGCAGTCCGGGGACAGGGGGCTACTATGGCTACACCTTC

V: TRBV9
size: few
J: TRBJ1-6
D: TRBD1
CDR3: CASRPGTGNSPLHF
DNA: TGTGCCAGCAGGCCCGGGACAGGGAATTCACCCCTCCACTTT

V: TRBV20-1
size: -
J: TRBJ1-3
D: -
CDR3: CSASDSSGNTIYF
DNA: TGCAGTGCTAGTGACAGCTCTGGAAACACCATATATTTT

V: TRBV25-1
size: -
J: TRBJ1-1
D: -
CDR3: CASSEWGGKTEAFF
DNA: TGTGCCAGCAGTGAATGGGGGGGGAAGACTGAAGCTTTCTTT

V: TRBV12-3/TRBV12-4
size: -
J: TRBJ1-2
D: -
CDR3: CASSNTRGYTF
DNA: TGTGCCAGCAGTAACACAAGGGGCTACACCTTC

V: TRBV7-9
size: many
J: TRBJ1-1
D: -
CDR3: CASSSGYTEAFF
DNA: TGTGCCAGCAGCTCTGGGTACACTGAAGCTTTCTTT

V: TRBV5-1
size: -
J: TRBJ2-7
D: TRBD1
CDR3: CASSLVQGEMEQYF
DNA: TGCGCCAGCAGCTTGGTACAGGGGGAAATGGAGCAGTACTTC

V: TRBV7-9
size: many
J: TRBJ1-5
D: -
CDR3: CASSLLDSNQPQHF
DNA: TGTGCCAGCAGCTTATTAGACAGCAATCAGCCCCAGCATTTT

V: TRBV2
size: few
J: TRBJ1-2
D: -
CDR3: CASSSPGQAYGYTF
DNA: TGTGCCAGCAGTAGCCCCGGACAAGCCTATGGCTACACCTTC

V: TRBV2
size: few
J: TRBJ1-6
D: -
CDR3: CASSSWVNSPLHF
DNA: TGTGCCAGCAGTTCCTGGGTAAACTCACCCCTCCACTTT

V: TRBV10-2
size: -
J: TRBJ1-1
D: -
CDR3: CASSGKTGLNTEAFF
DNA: TGCGCCAGCAGTGGTAAGACAGGTCTGAACACTGAAGCTTTCTTT

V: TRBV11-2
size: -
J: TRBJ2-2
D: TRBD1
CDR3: CASTRTGAGELFF
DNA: TGTGCCAGCACCCGGACAGGGGCCGGGGAGCTGTTTTTT

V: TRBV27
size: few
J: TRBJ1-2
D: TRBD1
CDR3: CASSPTGNGYTF
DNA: TGTGCCAGCAGTCCGACAGGGAATGGCTACACCTTC

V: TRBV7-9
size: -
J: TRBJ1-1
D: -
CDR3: CASSVTENTEAFF
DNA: TGTGCCAGCAGCGTAACAGAGAACACTGAAGCTTTCTTT

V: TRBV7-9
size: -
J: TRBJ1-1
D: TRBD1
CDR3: CASSQTGAHTEAFF
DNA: TGTGCCAGCAGCCAGACAGGGGCGCACACTGAAGCTTTCTTT

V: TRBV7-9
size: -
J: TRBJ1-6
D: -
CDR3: CASRHRDTNSPLHF
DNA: TGTGCCAGCAGGCACCGGGACACAAATTCACCCCTCCACTTT

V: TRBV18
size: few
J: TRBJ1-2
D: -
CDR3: CASSPQGDYGYTF
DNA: TGTGCCAGCTCACCACAGGGAGACTATGGCTACACCTTC

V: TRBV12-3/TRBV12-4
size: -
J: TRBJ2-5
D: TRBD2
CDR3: CASSLLAGGPQKTQYF
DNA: TGTGCCAGCAGTTTATTAGCGGGAGGACCACAGAAGACCCAGTACTTC

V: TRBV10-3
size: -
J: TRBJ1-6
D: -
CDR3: CAISEQQGTNSPLHF
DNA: TGTGCCATCAGTGAACAACAGGGAACTAATTCACCCCTCCACTTT

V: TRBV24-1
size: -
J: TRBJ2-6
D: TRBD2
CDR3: CATSATLAGGPRGANVLTF
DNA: TGTGCCACCAGTGCCACACTAGCGGGAGGGCCGAGAGGGGCCAACGTCCTGACTTTC

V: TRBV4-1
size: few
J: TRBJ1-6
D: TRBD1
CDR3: CASRLTGGQGVGSPLHF
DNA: TGCGCCAGCAGACTCACTGGGGGACAGGGGGTGGGATCACCCCTCCACTTT

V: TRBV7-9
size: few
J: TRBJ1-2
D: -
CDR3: CASSQPDTYGYTF
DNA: TGTGCCAGCAGCCAGCCAGACACCTATGGCTACACCTTC

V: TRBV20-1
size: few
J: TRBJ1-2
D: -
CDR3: CSASLGNFRGYTF
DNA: TGCAGTGCTAGTCTAGGCAATTTTAGGGGCTACACCTTC

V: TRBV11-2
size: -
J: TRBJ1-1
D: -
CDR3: CASSRTDNTEAFF
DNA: TGTGCCAGCAGCAGGACGGATAACACTGAAGCTTTCTTT

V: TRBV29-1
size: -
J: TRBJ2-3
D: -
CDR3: CSVEGLGASSTDTQYF
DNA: TGCAGCGTTGAAGGGTTGGGGGCCTCTAGCACAGATACGCAGTATTTT

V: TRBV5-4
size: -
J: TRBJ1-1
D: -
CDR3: CASSLGGRGWENTEAFF
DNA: TGTGCCAGCAGCCTAGGGGGGCGGGGATGGGAGAACACTGAAGCTTTCTTT

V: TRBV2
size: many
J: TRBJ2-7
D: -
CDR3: CAAGEQYF
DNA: TGTGCCGCAGGAGAGCAGTACTTC

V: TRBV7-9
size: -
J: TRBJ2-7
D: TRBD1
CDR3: CASSLDLGTATYEQYF
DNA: TGTGCCAGCAGCTTAGATTTAGGGACAGCAACCTACGAGCAGTACTTC

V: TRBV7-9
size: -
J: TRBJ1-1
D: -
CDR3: CASSPRGGSWEAFF
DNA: TGTGCCAGCAGCCCGAGGGGGGGTTCGTGGGAAGCTTTCTTT

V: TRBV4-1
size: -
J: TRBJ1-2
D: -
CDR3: CASSLVREANYGYTF
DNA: TGCGCCAGCAGCCTCGTTCGGGAAGCTAACTATGGCTACACCTTC

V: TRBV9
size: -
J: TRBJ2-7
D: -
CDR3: CASSVGGTESYEQYF
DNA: TGTGCCAGCAGCGTAGGTGGGACCGAGTCCTACGAGCAGTACTTC

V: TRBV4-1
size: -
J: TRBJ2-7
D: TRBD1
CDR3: CASSYVPTGEYEQYF
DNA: TGTGCCAGCAGCTACGTCCCCACAGGGGAGTACGAGCAGTACTTC

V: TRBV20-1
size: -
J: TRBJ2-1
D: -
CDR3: CSATWGYIYNEQFF
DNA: TGCAGTGCTACCTGGGGCTATATTTACAATGAGCAGTTCTTC

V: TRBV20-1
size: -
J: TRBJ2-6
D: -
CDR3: CSAKEGGSGANVLTF
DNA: TGCAGTGCTAAAGAGGGGGGCTCTGGGGCCAACGTCCTGACTTTC

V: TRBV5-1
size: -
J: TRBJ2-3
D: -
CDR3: CASSVGTTATDTQYF
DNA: TGTGCCAGCAGCGTCGGGACAACAGCCACAGATACGCAGTATTTT

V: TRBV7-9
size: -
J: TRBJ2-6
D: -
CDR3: CASSLINAGANVLTF
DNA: TGTGCCAGCAGCCTAATTAACGCCGGGGCCAACGTCCTGACTTTC

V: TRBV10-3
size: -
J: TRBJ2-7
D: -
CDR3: CAISLTPTRDAQYF
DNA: TGTGCCATCAGTTTAACCCCTACCCGGGACGCGCAGTACTTC

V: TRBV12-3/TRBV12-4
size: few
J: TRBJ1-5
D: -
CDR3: CASRFNTVQPQHF
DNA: TGTGCCAGCAGATTTAATACAGTTCAGCCCCAGCATTTT

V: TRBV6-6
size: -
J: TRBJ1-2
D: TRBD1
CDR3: CASTDRDVGYTF
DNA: TGTGCCAGCACAGACAGGGACGTTGGCTACACCTTC

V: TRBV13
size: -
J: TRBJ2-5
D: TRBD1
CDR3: CASSQSRRQGASETQYF
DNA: TGCGCCAGCAGCCAAAGCCGGAGACAGGGGGCTTCAGAGACCCAGTACTTC

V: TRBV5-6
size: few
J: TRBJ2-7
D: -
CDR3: CASSLSQGIYYEQYF
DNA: TGCGCCAGCAGCTTGTCACAGGGTATTTACTACGAGCAGTACTTC

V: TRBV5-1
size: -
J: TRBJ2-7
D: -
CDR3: CASSLGPTAYEQYF
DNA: TGCGCCAGCAGCTTGGGCCCGACAGCCTACGAGCAGTACTTC

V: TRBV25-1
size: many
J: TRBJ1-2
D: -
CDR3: CASSPPGFFLRYTF
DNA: TGTGCCAGCAGTCCGCCCGGGTTCTTTCTTCGCTACACCTTC

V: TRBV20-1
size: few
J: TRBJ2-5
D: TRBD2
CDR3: CSATPPSGQETQYF
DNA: TGCAGTGCTACCCCTCCTAGCGGGCAAGAGACCCAGTACTTC

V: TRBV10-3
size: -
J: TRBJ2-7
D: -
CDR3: CASSLDNSPAEQYF
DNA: TGTGCCAGCAGTTTAGACAACTCTCCCGCCGAGCAGTACTTC

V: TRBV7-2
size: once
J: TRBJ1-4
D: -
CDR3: CASSLQGLGGNEELFF
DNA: TGTGCCAGCAGCTTACAGGGGCTGGGAGGCAATGAAGAACTGTTTTTT

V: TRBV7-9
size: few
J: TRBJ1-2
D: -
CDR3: CASSLAIGYTF
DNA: TGTGCCAGCAGCTTAGCGATCGGCTACACCTTC

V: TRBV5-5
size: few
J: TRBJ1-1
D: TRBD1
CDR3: CASSFGTENTEAFF
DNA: TGTGCCAGCAGCTTCGGGACAGAGAACACTGAAGCTTTCTTT

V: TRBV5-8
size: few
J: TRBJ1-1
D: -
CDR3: CASSSDVSTEAFF
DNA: TGTGCCAGCAGCTCGGACGTGAGCACTGAAGCTTTCTTT

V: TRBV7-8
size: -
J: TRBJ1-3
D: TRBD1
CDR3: CASSSDRLNTIYF
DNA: TGTGCCAGCAGCTCGGACAGGTTGAACACCATATATTTT

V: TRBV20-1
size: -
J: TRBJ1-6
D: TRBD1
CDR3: CSARVGATGADNSPLHF
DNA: TGCAGTGCTAGAGTCGGGGCAACAGGGGCTGATAATTCACCCCTCCACTTT

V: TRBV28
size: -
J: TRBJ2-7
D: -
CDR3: CASSFEYEQYF
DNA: TGTGCCAGCAGTTTTGAGTACGAGCAGTACTTC

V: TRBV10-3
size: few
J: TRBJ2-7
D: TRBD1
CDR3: CAISEVGQGAYEQYF
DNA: TGTGCCATCAGTGAAGTGGGACAGGGGGCATACGAGCAGTACTTC

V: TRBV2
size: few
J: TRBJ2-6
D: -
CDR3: CASRGRGTGANVLTF
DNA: TGTGCCAGCAGGGGGAGAGGGACCGGGGCCAACGTCCTGACTTTC

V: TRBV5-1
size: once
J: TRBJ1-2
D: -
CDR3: CASSLDPIYGYTF
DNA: TGCGCCAGCAGCTTGGATCCTATCTATGGCTACACCTTC

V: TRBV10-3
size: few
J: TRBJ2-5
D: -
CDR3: CAISGVSGAILRQETQYF
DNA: TGTGCCATCAGCGGTGTGTCAGGGGCAATCCTACGACAAGAGACCCAGTACTTC

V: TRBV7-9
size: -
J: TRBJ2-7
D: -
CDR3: CASSRLSNSYEQYF
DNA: TGTGCCAGCAGCCGTTTGTCGAACTCCTACGAGCAGTACTTC

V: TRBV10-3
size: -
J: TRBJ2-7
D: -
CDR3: CAISEKGYSGNEQYF
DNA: TGTGCCATCAGTGAGAAGGGGTACTCTGGAAACGAGCAGTACTTC

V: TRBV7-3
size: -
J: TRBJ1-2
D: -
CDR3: CASGLYSNYGYTF
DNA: TGTGCTAGTGGTTTGTACAGTAACTATGGCTACACCTTC

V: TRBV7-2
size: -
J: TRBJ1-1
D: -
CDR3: CASSSYRAGTEAFF
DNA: TGTGCCAGCAGTTCATACAGGGCAGGCACTGAAGCTTTCTTT